A selection of T cell receptor beta chains follows, all from one sample in a study of T cells in Graves' hyperthyroidism and ophthalmopathy. TCRdb reprocessed the multiplex PCR reads via MiXCR and lists one record per CDR3 protein. In the table there are a few hundred thousand distinct CDR3 sequences, around 15% of which are singletons. Sequenced material: blood. The receptors were sampled from a woman under 30 with Graves' hyperthyroidism. CDR3s include the opening cysteine and the closing phenylalanine or tryptophan. Each record gives: CDR3 length, J gene, D gene, clone size, V gene, CDR3 DNA, CDR3 protein. The D gene is left open where the match is weak. Clone size is stated in some rows and not others, as once, few, many or a class when expanded.

12	TRBJ2-7	-	many	TRBV18	TGTGCCAGCAGTCCTAGCCCCTACGAGCAGTACTTC	CASSPSPYEQYF
15	TRBJ2-1	-	many	TRBV3-1	TGTGCCAGCAGCCGACTAGGGGCCACTTACAATGAGCAGTTCTTC	CASSRLGATYNEQFF
19	TRBJ2-5	TRBD2	-	TRBV9	TGTGCCAGCAGCCCTACGACTCCGCTCGGGACTAGCCTCCAAGAGACCCAGTACTTC	CASSPTTPLGTSLQETQYF
15	TRBJ1-5	TRBD1	many	TRBV15	TGTGCCACCAGCAGAGCCGGGACAGGGGTTCAGCCCCAGCATTTT	CATSRAGTGVQPQHF
14	TRBJ2-2	-	few	TRBV30	TGTGCCTGGAGTAAACGGAGGGACACCGGGGAGCTGTTTTTT	CAWSKRRDTGELFF
16	TRBJ2-7	TRBD2	-	TRBV19	TGTGCCAGTAGTACGACACCGGGACTAGCTATTAACGAGCAGTACTTC	CASSTTPGLAINEQYF
15	TRBJ2-5	TRBD2	-	TRBV6-2/TRBV6-3	TGTGCCAGCAGTTTCGCTAGCGGGGGCCAAGAGACCCAGTACTTC	CASSFASGGQETQYF
14	TRBJ2-7	-	many	TRBV12-3/TRBV12-4	TGTGCCAGCAGTCTATCGACAGCGGGCCACGAGCAGTACTTC	CASSLSTAGHEQYF
13	TRBJ1-1	-	many	TRBV3-1	TGTGCCAGCAGCTACACAGGGAAGACTGAAGCTTTCTTT	CASSYTGKTEAFF
16	TRBJ1-3	-	few	TRBV7-9	TGTGCCAGCAGCTTATCCGGGCTCGTCTCGGAAAACACCATATATTTT	CASSLSGLVSENTIYF
15	TRBJ2-3	-	many	TRBV12-3/TRBV12-4	TGTGCCAGCAGCGGGGGGCCAGGGGGCACAGATACGCAGTATTTT	CASSGGPGGTDTQYF
15	TRBJ2-1	-	many	TRBV5-1	TGCGCCAGCAGCTTGTTTAGGGGTAATTCCAATGAGCAGTTCTTC	CASSLFRGNSNEQFF
15	TRBJ2-3	-	few	TRBV19	TGTGCCAGTAGCGCGACGGAGGACCCCACAGATACGCAGTATTTT	CASSATEDPTDTQYF
12	TRBJ2-7	-	-	TRBV24-1	TGTGCCACCAGTGATTTGCGTGGTGAGCAGTACTTC	CATSDLRGEQYF
14	TRBJ2-7	TRBD1	few	TRBV10-2	TGCGCCAGCACACCCGGGACAGGGGGCCGAGAGCAGTACTTC	CASTPGTGGREQYF
13	TRBJ2-7	TRBD1	many	TRBV6-5	TGTGCCAGCAGTTACGGGACAGGGGACGAGCAGTACTTC	CASSYGTGDEQYF
14	TRBJ1-2	-	many	TRBV2	TGTGCCAGCGGGATGGAGGGACGCAACTATGGCTACACCTTC	CASGMEGRNYGYTF
15	TRBJ2-3	TRBD2	many	TRBV20-1	TGCAGTGCTAGTTGGACTAGCGGTAGCACAGATACGCAGTATTTT	CSASWTSGSTDTQYF
14	TRBJ2-1	TRBD2	-	TRBV5-1	TGCGCCAGTCAAGCGGGAGGCTGGGGAAATGAGCAGTTCTTC	CASQAGGWGNEQFF
11	TRBJ2-7	-	few	TRBV6-1	TGTGCCAGCCAGGGGCGGGACGAGCAGTACTTC	CASQGRDEQYF
14	TRBJ1-1	TRBD1	many	TRBV7-3	TGTGCCAGCAGCTTAGGAGGGACAGTCACTGAAGCTTTCTTT	CASSLGGTVTEAFF
12	TRBJ1-2	-	-	TRBV20-1	TGCAGTGCTAGACAGGCGGGGGGCGGCTACACCTTC	CSARQAGGGYTF
15	TRBJ2-2	-	many	TRBV6-2/TRBV6-3	TGTGCCAGCAGTCCGAGGGCGGAGTTGACCGGGGAGCTGTTTTTT	CASSPRAELTGELFF
15	TRBJ1-5	TRBD1	-	TRBV7-2	TGTGCCAGCAGCTCGTCGACAGGGTCATTACAGCCCCAGCATTTT	CASSSSTGSLQPQHF
15	TRBJ2-1	TRBD2	few	TRBV6-5	TGTGCCAGCAGTTACGGACTAGCGGCCCAGAATGAGCAGTTCTTC	CASSYGLAAQNEQFF
15	TRBJ1-2	-	few	TRBV5-6	TGTGCCAGCGGATTAAATCAGGGGATCTCCTATGGCTACACCTTC	CASGLNQGISYGYTF
15	TRBJ1-1	-	-	TRBV4-2	TGTGCCAGCAGCCCGTCTGGAGGGATGGACACTGAAGCTTTCTTT	CASSPSGGMDTEAFF